The rows below give T cell receptor beta chains drawn from one sample of a study of blood T cells in healthy people across ages. TCRdb used MiXCR to reprocess the 5' RACE reads, holding one entry per CDR3 protein. The sample has 1.5 million to 2 million distinct CDR3 sequences; about 35% are singletons. The sample consisted of blood. Source of these receptors: a woman aged 25 to 39 in good health. Both conserved end residues are part of each CDR3. The order of the fields is CDR3 protein, CDR3 DNA, clone size, D gene, J gene, V gene. D genes are given only for firm matches. Expanded clones are given a class, and other clones once, few, many or no size at all.

CASSLVAGSNERFF | TGCGCCAGCAGCTTGGTTGCAGGGAGCAATGAGCGGTTCTTC | NA | NA | TRBJ2-1 | TRBV5-1
CASSLAGEAEAFF | TGTGCCAGCTCACTGGCGGGTGAGGCTGAAGCTTTCTTT | NA | NA | TRBJ1-1 | TRBV18
CASTTIYEQYF | TGTGCCAGCACCACGATCTACGAGCAGTACTTC | NA | NA | TRBJ2-7 | TRBV6-1
CASSRTGTSGANEQFF | TGTGCCAGCAGCCGCACCGGGACTTCTGGGGCCAATGAGCAGTTCTTC | few | NA | TRBJ2-1 | TRBV11-2
CASRYGRAAFF | TGTGCCAGCAGATACGGACGAGCGGCTTTCTTT | NA | NA | TRBJ1-1 | TRBV7-2
CASSLLAGAFQETQYF | TGCGCCAGCAGCTTACTAGCGGGAGCCTTCCAAGAGACCCAGTACTTC | few | TRBD2 | TRBJ2-5 | TRBV27
CASSLGLTLGYTF | TGTGCCAGCAGTTTAGGGCTAACCCTTGGCTACACCTTC | NA | NA | TRBJ1-2 | TRBV12-3/TRBV12-4
CASSPSGGGTDTQYF | TGTGCCAGCAGCCCAAGCGGGGGAGGCACAGATACGCAGTATTTT | many | TRBD2 | TRBJ2-3 | TRBV9
CASSVMGQGINEQYF | TGTGCCAGCAGCGTAATGGGACAGGGGATTAACGAGCAGTACTTC | few | TRBD1 | TRBJ2-7 | TRBV9
CASSLRDRVAYEQYF | TGCGCCAGCAGTTTACGGGACAGGGTTGCCTACGAGCAGTACTTC | few | TRBD1 | TRBJ2-7 | TRBV5-1
CASSTQGDEQYF | TGCGCCAGCAGCACACAGGGGGACGAGCAGTACTTC | many | TRBD1 | TRBJ2-7 | TRBV5-1
CSVDVVTPPRETQYF | TGCAGCGTTGATGTGGTGACACCACCTCGGGAGACCCAGTACTTC | many | NA | TRBJ2-5 | TRBV29-1
CASSQEWGNINGNQPQHF | TGTGCCAGCAGCCAAGAATGGGGAAACATAAATGGCAATCAGCCCCAGCATTTT | NA | NA | TRBJ1-5 | TRBV4-2
CASSLYKITSEKLFF | TGCGCCAGCAGCTTATACAAGATTACCTCCGAAAAACTGTTTTTT | NA | NA | TRBJ1-4 | TRBV5-1
CAISESLGGTKETQYF | TGTGCCATCAGTGAGTCTTTAGGGGGGACCAAAGAGACCCAGTACTTC | NA | NA | TRBJ2-5 | TRBV10-3
CASSYTRGHFYEQYF | TGTGCCAGCAGTTACACCAGGGGACATTTTTACGAGCAGTACTTC | NA | NA | TRBJ2-7 | TRBV6-5
CASSQGGPSGYTF | TGTGCCAGCAGCCAAGGGGGACCGTCCGGCTACACCTTC | NA | NA | TRBJ1-2 | TRBV3-1
CSVVPGTGDNYGYTF | TGCAGCGTCGTCCCCGGGACAGGGGATAACTATGGCTACACCTTC | many | TRBD1 | TRBJ1-2 | TRBV29-1
CASTQLAGHSYNEQFF | TGTGCCAGCACCCAGTTAGCGGGGCACTCCTACAATGAGCAGTTCTTC | NA | TRBD2 | TRBJ2-1 | TRBV27
CASRHREGSQPQHF | TGTGCCAGCAGACACAGGGAGGGCAGTCAGCCCCAGCATTTT | NA | NA | TRBJ1-5 | TRBV12-3/TRBV12-4
CSGRRGGNEQFF | TGCAGCGGACGTCGGGGGGGAAATGAGCAGTTCTTC | many | TRBD2 | TRBJ2-1 | TRBV29-1
CASSAGQGSTGGYTF | TGCGCCAGCAGCGCCGGACAGGGATCCACTGGTGGCTACACCTTC | NA | TRBD1 | TRBJ1-2 | TRBV5-1
CSASGTSGVQYF | TGCAGTGCTTCTGGGACTAGCGGGGTGCAGTATTTT | NA | TRBD2 | TRBJ2-3 | TRBV20-1
CASSLELAAPQHF | TGTGCCAGCAGCTTAGAACTCGCCGCGCCCCAGCATTTT | NA | NA | TRBJ1-5 | TRBV11-2
CASNPGGGGTVYGYTF | TGTGCCAGCAACCCGGGAGGGGGGGGAACTGTCTATGGCTACACCTTC | NA | NA | TRBJ1-2 | TRBV4-2
CASSLLIRSGTSSDEQFF | TGTGCCAGCAGCCTTCTTATTAGGAGCGGGACCTCGTCGGATGAGCAGTTCTTC | many | TRBD2 | TRBJ2-1 | TRBV7-3
CASSQAGGPQDTQYF | TGTGCCAGTAGCCAGGCGGGGGGGCCGCAAGATACGCAGTATTTT | NA | TRBD2 | TRBJ2-3 | TRBV11-2
CASSLQGLPLYNEQFF | TGTGCCAGCAGCTTACAAGGACTACCTCTTTACAATGAGCAGTTCTTC | few | NA | TRBJ2-1 | TRBV7-7
CASSPRDRGRYGYTF | TGTGCCAGCAGTCCCCGGGACAGGGGACGCTATGGCTACACCTTC | many | TRBD1 | TRBJ1-2 | TRBV12-3/TRBV12-4
CATPTVYYGYTF | TGTGCCACCCCGACAGTTTACTATGGCTACACCTTC | NA | NA | TRBJ1-2 | TRBV24-1
CASSLALGRAGDTQYF | TGCGCCAGCAGCTTGGCACTTGGGAGGGCCGGAGATACGCAGTATTTT | few | TRBD2 | TRBJ2-3 | TRBV5-1
CAWDRSVRVDGYTF | TGTGCCTGGGACAGGAGTGTGAGGGTCGATGGCTACACCTTC | few | NA | TRBJ1-2 | TRBV30
CASSDQGRSNQPQHF | TGTGCCAGCAGTGACCAGGGACGGAGCAATCAGCCCCAGCATTTT | few | NA | TRBJ1-5 | TRBV2
CASSSSSGTSGGAGETQYF | TGTGCCAGCAGCTCCAGTTCCGGGACTAGCGGGGGGGCCGGAGAGACCCAGTACTTC | few | TRBD2 | TRBJ2-5 | TRBV7-8
CASSSLGGANVLTF | TGTGCCAGCAGCTCCTTGGGTGGGGCCAACGTCCTGACTTTC | NA | NA | TRBJ2-6 | TRBV11-2
CASSQSSGFTNERFF | TGTGCCAGCAGCCAAAGTAGCGGGTTTACAAATGAGCGGTTCTTC | NA | TRBD2 | TRBJ2-1 | TRBV9
CASSSSNSPLHF | TGTGCCAGCAGTTCATCTAATTCACCCCTCCACTTT | few | NA | TRBJ1-6 | TRBV12-3/TRBV12-4
CATTYLAGIPFTDTQYF | TGTGCCACCACCTACCTAGCGGGCATACCGTTTACAGATACGCAGTATTTT | NA | TRBD2 | TRBJ2-3 | TRBV27
CAISDPDGLPYNEQFF | TGTGCCATCAGTGACCCGGACGGGCTCCCCTACAATGAGCAGTTCTTC | NA | NA | TRBJ2-1 | TRBV10-3
CAWNGQGGSPLHF | TGTGCCTGGAATGGACAGGGAGGGTCACCCCTCCACTTT | once | TRBD1 | TRBJ1-6 | TRBV30
CAWSGGVPPEQYF | TGTGCCTGGAGTGGTGGGGTCCCCCCCGAGCAGTACTTC | NA | NA | TRBJ2-7 | TRBV30
CASGTGVTEAFF | TGTGCCAGTGGGACAGGGGTCACTGAAGCTTTCTTT | NA | TRBD1 | TRBJ1-1 | TRBV2
CASSPQVMPQHF | TGTGCCAGCAGCCCCCAAGTCATGCCCCAGCATTTT | NA | NA | TRBJ1-5 | TRBV6-6
CSVEPGQNYGYTF | TGCAGCGTTGAACCCGGACAGAACTATGGCTACACCTTC | many | NA | TRBJ1-2 | TRBV29-1
CASSLTAGRSSGANVLTF | TGTGCCAGCAGCTTAACTGCAGGGAGGTCTTCTGGGGCCAACGTCCTGACTTTC | few | NA | TRBJ2-6 | TRBV7-3
CSATSPGHSYNGQFF | TGCAGCGCGACATCGCCGGGACATTCCTACAATGGGCAGTTCTTC | NA | NA | TRBJ2-1 | TRBV29-1
CASSRIQDGKLFF | TGCGCCAGCAGCAGGATACAGGACGGGAAACTGTTTTTT | few | NA | TRBJ1-4 | TRBV5-1
CASSPAQGWDEQFF | TGTGCCAGCAGCCCGGCCCAGGGTTGGGATGAGCAGTTCTTC | NA | NA | TRBJ2-1 | TRBV7-6
CASSETAGLGGTEAFF | TGTGCCAGCAGTGAGACAGCCGGCCTTGGCGGAACTGAAGCTTTCTTT | NA | NA | TRBJ1-1 | TRBV2
CAISYSGPRDTIYF | TGTGCCATCAGTTATTCGGGCCCAAGGGACACCATATATTTT | NA | NA | TRBJ1-3 | TRBV10-3
CASKSLLGGGEQFF | TGTGCCAGCAAAAGCTTATTGGGGGGCGGTGAGCAGTTCTTC | NA | NA | TRBJ2-1 | TRBV28
CASSLRDRGLGYTF | TGTGCCAGCAGTTTAAGGGACAGGGGGCTTGGCTACACCTTC | few | TRBD1 | TRBJ1-2 | TRBV28
CASSLSPGTDTQYF | TGTGCCAGCAGTTTAAGTCCGGGAACAGATACGCAGTATTTT | NA | NA | TRBJ2-3 | TRBV5-4
CAGQDRSNTEAFF | TGTGCCGGCCAGGACAGGTCGAACACTGAAGCTTTCTTT | NA | TRBD1 | TRBJ1-1 | TRBV2
CATGQGNEQYF | TGTGCCACTGGACAGGGCAACGAGCAGTACTTC | few | TRBD1 | TRBJ2-7 | TRBV10-3